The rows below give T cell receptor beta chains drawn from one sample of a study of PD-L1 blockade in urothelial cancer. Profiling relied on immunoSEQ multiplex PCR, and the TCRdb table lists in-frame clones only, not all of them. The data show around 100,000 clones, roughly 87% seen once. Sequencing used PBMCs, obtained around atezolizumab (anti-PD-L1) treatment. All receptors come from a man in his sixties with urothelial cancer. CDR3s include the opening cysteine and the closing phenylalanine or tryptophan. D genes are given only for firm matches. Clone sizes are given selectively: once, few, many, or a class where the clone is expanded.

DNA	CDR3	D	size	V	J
TGTGCCAGCTCATCGGACAGGGCCGGGGAGCTGTTTTTT	CASSSDRAGELFF	TRBD1	NA	TRBV18	TRBJ2-2
TGTGCCAGCAGTAGGACAGAGTCCTACGAGCAGTACTTC	CASSRTESYEQYF	NA	once	TRBV6-1	TRBJ2-7
TGTGCCAGCTCGCCGAGGGGGACGGCAGGGCAGACCCAGTACTTC	CASSPRGTAGQTQYF	NA	NA	TRBV18	TRBJ2-5
TGTGCCAGCAGCTTGGCGGCGGACAGTGGGGCTTACAATGAGCAGTTCTTC	CASSLAADSGAYNEQFF	NA	NA	TRBV5-8	TRBJ2-1
TGTGCCAGCAGCTTAGCGCGACTCGATGGCTACACCTTC	CASSLARLDGYTF	NA	NA	TRBV7-2	TRBJ1-2
TGTGCCAGCAGCGCCGCTAGCGGGCAACCCCACGAGCAGTACTTC	CASSAASGQPHEQYF	TRBD2	NA	TRBV9	TRBJ2-7
TGTGCCAGTAGCATTAGCGGGCCGAGCTCCTACGAGCAGTACTTC	CASSISGPSSYEQYF	TRBD2	NA	TRBV19	TRBJ2-7
TGTGCCAGTAGTATAGTTAAGGAGGCCTTCTTCACAGATACGCAGTATTTT	CASSIVKEAFFTDTQYF	NA	NA	TRBV19	TRBJ2-3
TGCGCCAGCAGCCAGGGGGGGGGTACCTACAATGAGCAGTTCTTC	CASSQGGGTYNEQFF	TRBD2	NA	TRBV4-1	TRBJ2-1
TGTGCCAGCAGTTACCCTAAGGGACAGGGGTACACTGAAGCTTTCTTT	CASSYPKGQGYTEAFF	TRBD1	few	TRBV6-6	TRBJ1-1
TGTGCCAGCAGTTTACCGAGGTTGGCTGAAGCTTTCTTT	CASSLPRLAEAFF	NA	NA	TRBV28	TRBJ1-1
TGCAGCGTTGGGAGCCCCAGTAACGGAAACACCATATATTTT	CSVGSPSNGNTIYF	NA	NA	TRBV29-1	TRBJ1-3
TGTGCCAGCATTCTGAGGGTCACAGGGAATGACGAGCAGTACTTC	CASILRVTGNDEQYF	NA	NA	TRBV5-6	TRBJ2-7
TGTGCCAGTAGTATTTACGGTAGCGGGAGCCATCGCAATGAGCAGTTCTTC	CASSIYGSGSHRNEQFF	TRBD2	NA	TRBV19	TRBJ2-1
TGTGCCAGCAGCAGAGGAGGGGACGGCTACACCTTC	CASSRGGDGYTF	NA	NA	TRBV5-4	TRBJ1-2
TGTGCCAGCAGCTTATTTCCCCCCGGGATGTATTTCGCCTACGAGCAGTACTTC	CASSLFPPGMYFAYEQYF	NA	NA	TRBV7-9	TRBJ2-7
TGTGCCAGCAGCTTAGTAGGAGCTACGGAGACCCAGTACTTC	CASSLVGATETQYF	NA	NA	TRBV11-3	TRBJ2-5